This is a list of T cell receptor beta chains from one sample in a study of blood T cell repertoires in COVID-19. Repertoires were generated with immunoSEQ multiplex PCR, while TCRdb's copy carries only in-frame clones and drops some. The data hold some 210,000 clones, with 70% to 90% observed a single time. The sample consisted of peripheral blood. These receptor sequences come from a woman aged 50 to 65 with active or convalescent COVID-19. CDR3s leave out the opening cysteine and the closing phenylalanine or tryptophan. D genes are given only for firm matches.

D,V,J,CDR3
.,TRBV19,TRBJ2-7,ASSILTGPYEQY
.,TRBV5-4,TRBJ1-1,ASSPSFQSEAF
TRBD1,TRBV5-1,TRBJ1-2,ASNFGDRVNYGYT
.,TRBV30,TRBJ1-1,AWSLRTEAF
.,TRBV6-5,TRBJ1-2,ASSYSGQTNYGYT
.,TRBV5-1,TRBJ2-3,ASSLGGSTDTQY
TRBD1,TRBV18,TRBJ1-3,ASSQQGALTGNTIY
TRBD1,TRBV6-5,TRBJ1-1,ASSKDRAKAF
.,TRBV7-5,TRBJ1-1,VRTQPGREDTEAF
.,TRBV5-1,TRBJ1-6,ASSWNQGRANSPLH
TRBD2,TRBV7-2,TRBJ2-1,ASSLDGLAGGNEQF
TRBD1,TRBV27,TRBJ1-6,ASSLSGTGNSPLH
.,TRBV6-5,TRBJ1-5,ASSYRRAGQPQH
.,TRBV9,TRBJ1-4,ASSVGQGYEKLF
TRBD2,TRBV7-9,TRBJ2-5,ASRGGGAKETQY
.,TRBV10-1,TRBJ1-1,ASSEAGPTEAF
.,TRBV6-1,TRBJ1-6,ASSETGWNSPLH
TRBD2,TRBV18,TRBJ2-7,ASSPPKGERGTSYEQY
.,TRBV11-3,TRBJ1-1,ASSPAGGDTEAF
.,TRBV11-2,TRBJ2-6,ASSPDERQIKAGANVLT
.,TRBV10-3,TRBJ1-1,AISGHEPILGTEAF
.,TRBV20-1,TRBJ2-1,CGIREPEQF
TRBD2,TRBV10-3,TRBJ2-5,AIRPGLAGAQETQY
.,TRBV29-1,TRBJ2-2,SVGSGGELF
TRBD2,TRBV6-5,TRBJ2-7,ASTHRRAGEREQY
.,TRBV6-5,TRBJ2-1,ASTSPPTSSHEQF
TRBD1,TRBV19,TRBJ1-5,ASSIDRTGASNQPQH
.,TRBV5-4,TRBJ2-3,ASSRTLQGGDTQY
.,TRBV28,TRBJ1-4,ASSRQGDGANEKLF
.,TRBV7-3,TRBJ1-3,ASSSAGGPGNTIY
.,TRBV21-1,TRBJ2-1,ASSKGLGTSGINEQF
TRBD1,TRBV4-1,TRBJ1-6,ASSQTWGGQGSNSPLH
TRBD1,TRBV28,TRBJ1-2,ASSLSQSPGQYYGYT
TRBD1,TRBV7-9,TRBJ1-2,ASSLGDNRGSHT
TRBD1,TRBV4-2,TRBJ1-2,ASSQTGTAANYGYT
.,TRBV6-6,TRBJ1-2,ASSEGEAYGYT
TRBD1,TRBV2,TRBJ1-4,ASSTDRGREKLF
TRBD1,TRBV7-9,TRBJ1-4,ASSLGQGNEKLF
TRBD1,TRBV28,TRBJ1-1,ASSSRDRGSF
TRBD1,TRBV6-5,TRBJ2-5,ASSYTGAQY
TRBD1,TRBV27,TRBJ1-6,ASSLSGQGQGNSPLH
.,TRBV5-1,TRBJ1-6,ASRRTGDNSPLH
.,TRBV27,TRBJ2-1,ASSRKSYSASYNEQF
TRBD2,TRBV7-8,TRBJ2-3,ASSFTSEGTDTQY
.,TRBV7-9,TRBJ2-5,ASSRTGETQY
TRBD1,TRBV15,TRBJ1-4,ATSDDRVNEKLF
.,TRBV7-9,TRBJ1-3,ASSLAGRVSSGNTIY